The source of this T cell receptor (beta chain) is a study of beta chain features in type 1 diabetes. Study summary: Cell yields, gender and age were comparable in patients and healthy donors. The study, taken as a whole, reports: Across patients, naive, central memory and Treg TCRB repertoires exhibited apparently greater similarity than was observed across healthy donors.

Expressed TCRB transcripts were sequenced after all isolated RNA was converted to cDNA. Assay: immunoSEQ multiplex PCR; the TCRdb copy retains only in-frame clones and omits some. The sample has around 340,000 clones; 7% to 9% are singletons. On this clone itself: What it binds is unknown.

Every participating donor gave one draw, a heparinised blood sample averaging approximately 120 mL. Sorted CD4+ subsets: naive, central memory, regulatory, stem cell-like memory (CD45RO/CCR7/CD25/CD127/CD95/CD27 panel). The sample consisted of central memory CD4+ T cells from blood. This TCR came from a woman aged 18-30 years in good health.

Written as DNA, the CDR3 is TGTGCCAGCAGCCTCGGGAGCGGGAGAAATGAGCAGTTCTTC. It translates to CASSLGSGRNEQFF. The chain joins TRBV6-5 to TRBJ2-1, with 8 nucleotides matching TRBD2. With V trimmed by 6 bases and J by 7 bases, 8 bases remained unmatched. The germline CDR1 and CDR2 sequences are MNHEY and SVGAGI. This CDR3 is 14 amino acids long.